The 3 T cell receptor beta chains below come from one sample, sequenced in a study of cytomegalovirus exposure and HLA in healthy donors. Clones were read by immunoSEQ multiplex PCR, and TCRdb kept only the in-frame ones, dropping some. In the table there are about 120,000 clones, 70% to 90% of which are singletons. The material sequenced was PBMCs. The receptors come from a man aged 18 to 30 in good health and CMV-seropositive.

The rearrangement uses TRBV5-1 and TRBJ1-3; the D gene is possibly TRBD1 (6 bases). Deletions cut 0 bases from V and 0 bases from J, with 10 bases between. This CDR3 region has 16 residues. Germline V gene lookup returns CDR1 SGHRS and CDR2 YFSETQ. CDR3 loop: CASSLGGQGSGNTIYF. Here the CDR3 DNA reads TGCGCCAGCAGCTTGGGGGGACAAGGCTCTGGAAACACCATATATTTT.

This CDR3 is CASSIPGQVLYEQYF. The CDR3 coding sequence is TGTGCCAGCAGCATCCCGGGACAGGTGCTCTACGAGCAGTACTTC. The gene calls are TRBV7-2 and TRBJ2-7; TRBD1 agrees at 8 bases. Germline loops: CDR1 SGHTA, CDR2 FQGNSA. This CDR3 contains 15 residues. Trimming cost V 5 bases and J 3 bases; bases outside gene matches: 9. Full variable domain (missing parts from reference TRBV7-2 and TRBJ2-7): GAGVSQSPSNKVTEKGKDVELRCDPISGHTALYWYRQSLGQGLEFLIYFQGNSAPDKSGLPSDRFSAERTGGSVSTLTIQRTQQEDSAVYLCASSIPGQVLYEQYFGPGTRLTVT.

V and J are TRBV6-1 and TRBJ1-5, with D possibly TRBD1 on 5 matching bases. This CDR3 is built from 14 residues. Deletions cut 7 bases from V and 2 bases from J, with 12 bases between. Germline CDR1 reads MNHNS; CDR2 reads SASEGT. Here the CDR3 reads CASTQGAGNQPQHF. CDR3 bases: TGTGCCAGCACCCAGGGTGCGGGCAATCAGCCCCAGCATTTT.